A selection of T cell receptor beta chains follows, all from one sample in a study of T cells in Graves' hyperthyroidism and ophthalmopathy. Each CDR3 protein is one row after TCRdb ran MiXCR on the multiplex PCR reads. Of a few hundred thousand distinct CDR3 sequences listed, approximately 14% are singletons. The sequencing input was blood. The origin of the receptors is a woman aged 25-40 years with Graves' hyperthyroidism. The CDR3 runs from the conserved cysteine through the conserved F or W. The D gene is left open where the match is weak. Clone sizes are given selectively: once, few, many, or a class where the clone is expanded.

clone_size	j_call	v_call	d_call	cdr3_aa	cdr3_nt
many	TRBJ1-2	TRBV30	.	CAWSGQSGYGYTF	TGTGCCTGGAGCGGACAGAGTGGATATGGCTACACCTTC
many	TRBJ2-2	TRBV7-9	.	CASSLGALGAGELFF	TGTGCCAGCAGCTTAGGAGCTCTGGGGGCCGGGGAGCTGTTTTTT
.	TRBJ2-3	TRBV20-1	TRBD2	CIPETSVSTDTQYF	TGCATTCCCGAGACTAGCGTTTCCACAGATACGCAGTATTTT
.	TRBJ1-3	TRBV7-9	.	CASSLYGGASGNTIYF	TGTGCCAGCAGCTTATATGGGGGCGCGTCTGGAAACACCATATATTTT
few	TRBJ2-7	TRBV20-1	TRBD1	CSASTGVSYEQYF	TGCAGTGCTAGTACAGGGGTCTCCTACGAGCAGTACTTC
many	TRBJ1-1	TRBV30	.	CAWSMGPEDTEAFF	TGTGCCTGGAGTATGGGCCCGGAGGACACTGAAGCTTTCTTT
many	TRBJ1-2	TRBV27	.	CASSLSGQNYGYTF	TGTGCCAGCAGTTTATCGGGGCAGAACTATGGCTACACCTTC
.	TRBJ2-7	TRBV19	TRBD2	CASSIAAGVRYEQYF	TGTGCCAGTAGTATTGCAGCGGGAGTGAGGTACGAGCAGTACTTC
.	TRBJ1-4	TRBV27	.	CASSSQNNEKLFF	TGTGCCAGCAGTTCTCAGAATAATGAAAAACTGTTTTTT
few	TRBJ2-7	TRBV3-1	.	CASSQQGSHEQYF	TGTGCCAGCAGCCAACAGGGGAGTCACGAGCAGTACTTC
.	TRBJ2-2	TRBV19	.	CASSIDPFSGVSTGELFF	TGTGCCAGTAGTATAGATCCCTTTTCGGGAGTGAGTACCGGGGAGCTGTTTTTT
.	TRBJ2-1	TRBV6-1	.	CASKATAPSNEQFF	TGTGCCAGCAAGGCGACGGCCCCCTCCAATGAGCAGTTCTTC
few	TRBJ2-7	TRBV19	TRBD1	CASSWRGQGVYEQYF	TGTGCCAGTAGTTGGCGCGGACAGGGGGTCTACGAGCAGTACTTC
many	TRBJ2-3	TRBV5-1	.	CASSLVGSGSTDTQYF	TGCGCCAGCAGCTTGGTTGGGAGCGGGAGCACAGATACGCAGTATTTT
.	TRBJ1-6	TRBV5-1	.	CASRGSELNNSPLHF	TGCGCCAGCAGGGGATCCGAACTTAACAATTCACCCCTCCACTTT
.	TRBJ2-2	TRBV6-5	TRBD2	CASSSEAGSINTGELFF	TGTGCCAGCAGTTCGGAAGCGGGAAGTATAAACACCGGGGAGCTGTTTTTT
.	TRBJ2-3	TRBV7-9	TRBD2	CASSLGLAGVEDTQYF	TGTGCCAGCAGCCTGGGACTAGCGGGAGTGGAAGATACGCAGTATTTT
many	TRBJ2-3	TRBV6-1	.	CASSEVGIRAADTQYF	TGTGCCAGCAGTGAAGTTGGCATACGGGCGGCAGATACGCAGTATTTT
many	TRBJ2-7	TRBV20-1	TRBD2	CSAETSGSYEQYF	TGCAGTGCTGAGACTAGCGGGAGCTACGAGCAGTACTTC
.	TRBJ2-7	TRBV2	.	CASSGSGISYEQYF	TGTGCCAGCAGTGGTTCCGGAATCTCCTACGAGCAGTACTTC
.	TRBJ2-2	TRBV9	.	CASSGSGGGAGELFF	TGTGCCAGCAGCGGTAGCGGAGGGGGGGCCGGGGAGCTGTTTTTT
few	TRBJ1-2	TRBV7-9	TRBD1	CASSRSPGGTGYGYTF	TGTGCCAGCAGCCGTTCCCCAGGCGGGACAGGTTATGGCTACACCTTC
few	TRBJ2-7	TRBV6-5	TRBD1	CASSYSTPADRVRYEQYF	TGTGCCAGCAGTTACTCCACCCCCGCGGACAGGGTGAGGTACGAGCAGTACTTC
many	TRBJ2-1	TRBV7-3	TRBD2	CASSLLAGGPGEQFF	TGTGCCAGCAGCCTTCTAGCGGGAGGGCCGGGTGAGCAGTTCTTC
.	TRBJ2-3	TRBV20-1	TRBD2	CSAGTSGRVDTQYF	TGCAGTGCTGGGACTAGCGGGAGGGTAGATACGCAGTATTTT
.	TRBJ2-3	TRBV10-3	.	CAISESTWGIAQYF	TGTGCCATCAGTGAGAGTACCTGGGGAATCGCGCAGTATTTT
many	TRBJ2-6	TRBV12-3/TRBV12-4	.	CASSFHSGANVLTF	TGTGCCAGCAGTTTTCACTCTGGGGCCAACGTCCTGACTTTC
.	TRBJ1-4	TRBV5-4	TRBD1	CASSSPGQGEKLFF	TGTGCCAGCAGCTCCCCGGGACAGGGTGAAAAACTGTTTTTT
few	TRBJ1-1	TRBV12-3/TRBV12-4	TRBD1	CASRDRGWNTEAFF	TGTGCCAGCAGGGACAGGGGGTGGAACACTGAAGCTTTCTTT
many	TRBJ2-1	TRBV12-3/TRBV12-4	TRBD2	CASTQTSGSYNEQFF	TGTGCCAGCACCCAGACTAGCGGGAGCTACAATGAGCAGTTCTTC
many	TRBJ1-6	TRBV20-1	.	CSARDWQENSPLHF	TGCAGTGCTAGAGATTGGCAGGAGAATTCACCCCTCCACTTT
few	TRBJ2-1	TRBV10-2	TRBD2	CASLGASGTYNEQFF	TGCGCCAGCCTGGGGGCTAGCGGGACCTACAATGAGCAGTTCTTC
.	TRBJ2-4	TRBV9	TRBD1	CASSPYRGAGAKNIQYF	TGTGCCAGCAGCCCATACAGGGGGGCGGGAGCCAAAAACATTCAGTACTTC
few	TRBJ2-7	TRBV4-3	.	CASSQDRAITGEQYF	TGCGCCAGCAGCCAAGATCGGGCGATCACTGGGGAGCAGTACTTC
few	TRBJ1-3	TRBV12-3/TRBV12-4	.	CASSLADVWGAGNTIYF	TGTGCCAGCAGTTTAGCGGACGTGTGGGGAGCTGGAAACACCATATATTTT
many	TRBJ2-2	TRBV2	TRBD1	CASSDLLIGDRPNTGELFF	TGTGCCAGCAGTGATCTCCTAATTGGGGACAGGCCTAACACCGGGGAGCTGTTTTTT
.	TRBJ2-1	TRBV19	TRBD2	CATKSSGSIFEQFF	TGTGCCACTAAGAGTAGCGGGAGCATTTTTGAGCAGTTCTTC
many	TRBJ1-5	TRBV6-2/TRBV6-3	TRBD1	CASSYDAGGQPQHF	TGTGCCAGCAGTTACGATGCAGGGGGTCAGCCCCAGCATTTT
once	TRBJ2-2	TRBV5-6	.	CASSWGTRTGELFF	TGTGCCAGCAGCTGGGGCACTAGGACCGGGGAGCTGTTTTTT
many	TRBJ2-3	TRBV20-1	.	CSARLGSSTDTQYF	TGCAGTGCTAGATTGGGTAGCAGCACAGATACGCAGTATTTT
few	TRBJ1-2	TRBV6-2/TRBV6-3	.	CASSEGQGPYGYTF	TGTGCCAGTTCCGAAGGGCAGGGCCCCTATGGCTACACCTTC
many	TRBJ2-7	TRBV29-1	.	CSVGIGRRTYEQYF	TGCAGCGTGGGGATAGGGCGTAGGACTTACGAGCAGTACTTC
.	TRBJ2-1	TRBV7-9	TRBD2	CASSIRGGPTYNEQFF	TGTGCCAGCAGCATAAGGGGAGGGCCTACCTACAATGAGCAGTTCTTC
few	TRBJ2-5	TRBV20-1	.	CSASLGSETQYF	TGCAGTGCTAGCCTGGGGTCCGAGACCCAGTACTTC
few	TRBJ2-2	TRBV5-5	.	CASTPNHQNTGELFF	TGTGCCAGCACGCCTAATCACCAGAACACCGGGGAGCTGTTTTTT
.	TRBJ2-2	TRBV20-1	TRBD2	CSANGGGDLVTGELFF	TGCAGTGCTAATGGGGGGGGGGATCTGGTCACCGGGGAGCTGTTTTTT
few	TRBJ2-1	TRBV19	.	CASSISDSSYNEQFF	TGTGCCAGTAGTATATCCGACAGCTCCTACAATGAGCAGTTCTTC
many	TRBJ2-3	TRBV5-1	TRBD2	CASSLGSSGSPGVDTQYF	TGCGCCAGCAGCTTGGGTTCTAGCGGGAGCCCTGGGGTGGATACGCAGTATTTT
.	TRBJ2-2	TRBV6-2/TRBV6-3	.	CASLRGVTGELFF	TGTGCCAGCCTGAGGGGGGTCACCGGGGAGCTGTTTTTT
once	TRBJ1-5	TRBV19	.	CASSISLSVDHSNQPQHF	TGTGCCAGTAGTATCTCCCTTTCGGTTGACCATAGCAATCAGCCCCAGCATTTT
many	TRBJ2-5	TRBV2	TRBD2	CASSPRGLAGIQETQYF	TGTGCCAGCAGTCCCCGGGGACTAGCGGGGATACAAGAGACCCAGTACTTC
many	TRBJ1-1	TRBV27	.	CASSVDQAATEAFF	TGTGCCAGCAGTGTCGACCAAGCCGCTACTGAAGCTTTCTTT
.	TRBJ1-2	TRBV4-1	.	CASSHSSGGGGYGYTF	TGCGCCAGCAGCCACTCCTCCGGGGGAGGAGGTTATGGCTACACCTTC
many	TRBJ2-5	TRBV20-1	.	CSARDGGKETQYF	TGCAGTGCTAGAGATGGGGGGAAAGAGACCCAGTACTTC
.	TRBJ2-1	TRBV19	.	CASSISAHEQFF	TGTGCCAGTAGTATCAGCGCACATGAGCAGTTCTTC
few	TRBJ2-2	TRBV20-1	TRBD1	CSARTGSTGELFF	TGCAGTGCTAGGACAGGGTCCACCGGGGAGCTGTTTTTT
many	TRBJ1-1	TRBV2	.	CASSLTDEAFF	TGTGCCAGCAGCCTCACCGATGAAGCTTTCTTT
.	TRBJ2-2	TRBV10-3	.	CAISVSAASNTGELFF	TGTGCCATCAGTGTCTCCGCGGCATCGAACACCGGGGAGCTGTTTTTT
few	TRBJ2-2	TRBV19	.	CASSIGPNTGELFF	TGTGCCAGTAGTATTGGGCCTAACACCGGGGAGCTGTTTTTT